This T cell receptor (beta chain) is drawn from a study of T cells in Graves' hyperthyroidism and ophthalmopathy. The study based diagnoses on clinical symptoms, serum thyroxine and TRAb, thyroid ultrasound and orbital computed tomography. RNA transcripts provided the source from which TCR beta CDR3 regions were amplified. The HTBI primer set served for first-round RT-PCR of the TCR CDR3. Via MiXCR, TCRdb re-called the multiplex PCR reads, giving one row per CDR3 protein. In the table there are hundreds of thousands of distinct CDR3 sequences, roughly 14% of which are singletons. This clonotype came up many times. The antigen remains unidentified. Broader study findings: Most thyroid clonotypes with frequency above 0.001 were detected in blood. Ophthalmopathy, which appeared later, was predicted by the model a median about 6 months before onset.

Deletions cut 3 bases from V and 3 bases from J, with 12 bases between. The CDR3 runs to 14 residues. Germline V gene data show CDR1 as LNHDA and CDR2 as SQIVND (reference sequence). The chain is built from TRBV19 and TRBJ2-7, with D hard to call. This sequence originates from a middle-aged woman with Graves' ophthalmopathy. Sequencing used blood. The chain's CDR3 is CASSIGDLNYEQYF. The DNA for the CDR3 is TGTGCCAGTAGTATTGGAGATCTTAACTACGAGCAGTACTTC.